The 12 T cell receptor beta chains below all came from one sample that was sequenced in a study of human T cells and chemical hapten exposure. TCRdb passed the RACE reads through MiXCR, listing each CDR3 protein once. The sample includes 70,000 or so distinct CDR3 sequences, 11% of them seen just once. Noted time point: patch test 3, about 24 weeks after DPC sensitization. Treatment indicated: therapeutic diphenylcyclopropenone sensitization with weekly scalp DPC. Sequencing used whole blood, obtained in connection with sensitization to the hapten diphenylcyclopropenone (DPC). The receptors come from a woman in her fifties or sixties with alopecia areata. Some clones in this sample may be carry-over from other donors' samples.

This clonotype was seen a handful of times. The V gene is TRBV10-3, the J gene TRBJ2-5; possible D gene TRBD2, 6 bases. From germline, CDR1 is ENHRY and CDR2 SYGVKD. V was shortened by 10 bases and J by 7 bases, with 16 bases between the two germline ends. This CDR3 has 12 amino acids. CDR3 nucleotides: TGTGCCACCGGGACTGGGTTGGGGACCCAGTACTTC. Amino acids: CATGTGLGTQYF.

The V gene is TRBV2, the J gene TRBJ2-5; TRBD1 matches 7 bases. Trimming took 7 bases from V and 1 from J; bases not matched to a gene: 9. This CDR3 comprises 15 residues. From germline, CDR1 is SNHLY and CDR2 FYNNEI. The CDR3 nucleotides are TGTGCCAGCAAAGTTCACGGGACAGCCCAAGAGACCCAGTACTTC. This codes for CASKVHGTAQETQYF.

This clonotype appeared a few times. The chain joins TRBV3-1 to TRBJ2-1, with D uncertain. Germline V CDR1 and CDR2: LGHDT, YNNKEL (reference sequence). This CDR3 is built from 13 residues. V lost 6 bases and J 10 bases, leaving 16 bases between the germline ends. The CDR3 DNA is TGTGCCAGCAGTCGCAGTGTGGCGCGAGAGCAGTTCTTC. It yields the protein CASSRSVAREQFF.

This clonotype was detected only a few times. The chain links TRBV19 to TRBJ2-3, with D possibly matching TRBD1 (5 bases). V lost 6 bases to trimming and J lost 0 bases, with 16 bases between them. CDR1 and CDR2 (germline): LNHDA, SQIVND (reference sequence). The CDR3 consists of 16 residues. The CDR3 nucleotides are TGTGCCAGTAGGGGGCATGCGGCAGGGAGCACAGATACGCAGTATTTT. Translating gives CASRGHAAGSTDTQYF.

This clonotype was seen many times. The chain recombines TRBV25-1 with TRBJ2-7, with TRBD2 matching 7 bases. CDR1 and CDR2 from the germline V gene are MGHDK and SYGVNS. The CDR3 has 14 residues. Unmatched junction bases numbered 14, after V lost 8 bases and J lost 7 bases. The CDR3 region has the DNA TGTGCCAGCCAGACCCGGGACTACCCCCGGGAGCAGTACTTC. Translation: CASQTRDYPREQYF.

This clonotype was seen more than once but under ten times. CDR3 loop: CASSYSGRGGGNEQFF. CDR3 nucleotides: TGTGCCAGCAGTTACTCGGGCAGGGGAGGGGGCAATGAGCAGTTCTTC. The chain carries TRBV6-6 and TRBJ2-1, with a tentative D call TRBD2 (7 bases). Germline V gives CDR1 MNHNY, CDR2 SVGAGI (reference sequence). The CDR3 runs to 16 residues. Deletions cut 0 bases from V and 6 bases from J, with 15 bases between.

This clonotype was counted many times. J is TRBJ2-3 and V is TRBV7-6; the D is unclear. V was clipped by 1 base and J by 5 bases, with 4 bases between them. Germline V CDR1 and CDR2: SGHVS, FNYEAQ. The CDR3 length is 12 residues. The CDR3 sequence: CASSLGRDTQYF. CDR3 DNA sequence: TGTGCCAGCAGCTTAGGTAGAGATACGCAGTATTTT.

This clonotype turned up a few times. The chain has TRBV18 and TRBJ2-6; possibly TRBD1 or TRBD2 for D (5 bases each). The germline gives CDR1 KGHSH, CDR2 LQKENI. The V gene lost 5 bases and the J gene lost 2 bases, with 13 bases spanning the gap. The CDR3 is 16 residues long. The DNA for the CDR3 is TGTGCCAGCTCATTTACCGGGACCCCTGGGGCCAACGTCCTGACTTTC. The encoded protein is CASSFTGTPGANVLTF.

This clonotype has at least ten counts. The chain combines TRBV5-5 with TRBJ1-5; TRBD1 matches at 8 bases. V gave up 4 bases and J gave up 7 bases; unmatched junction bases: 7. CDR1 SGHKS and CDR2 YYEKEE come from the germline V gene (reference sequence). There are 14 residues in the CDR3. The chain's CDR3 is CASSVGQGYQPQHF. The CDR3 bases are TGTGCCAGCAGCGTCGGACAGGGTTACCAGCCCCAGCATTTT.

This clonotype was counted between two and nine times. The chain uses TRBV18 and TRBJ2-7; a possible D gene is TRBD1 (5 bases). Germline CDR1 KGHSH, CDR2 LQKENI. The CDR3 spans 12 residues. Trimming removed 2 bases from V and 9 bases from J, with 11 bases in between. In DNA, the CDR3 is TGTGCCAGCTCACCAAGCAAGCAGGGGCAGTACTTC. Translated: CASSPSKQGQYF.

This clonotype was detected ten times or more. J is TRBJ1-5 and V is TRBV4-3; 9 bases line up with TRBD1. V was clipped by 2 bases and J by 5 bases; unmatched bases: 1. The CDR3 extends over 14 amino acids. Germline lookup yields CDR1 LGHNA and CDR2 YSLEER. CDR3 in amino acids: CASSQRTGDQPQHF. The CDR3 DNA sequence: TGCGCCAGCAGCCAACGGACAGGGGATCAGCCCCAGCATTTT.

The V and J genes are TRBV4-1 and TRBJ2-7; 8 bases agree with TRBD1. The germline gives CDR1 MGHRA, CDR2 YSYEKL. The V gene end was trimmed by 2 bases and the J gene end by 6 bases; junction bases not matched to a gene: 6. This CDR3 is built from 14 residues. Written as DNA, the CDR3 is TGCGCCAGCAGCCAAAGGCAGGGGGCAGGCGAGCAGTACTTC. Its protein is CASSQRQGAGEQYF.